This note documents a single T cell receptor beta chain sequence. This sample includes further DNA sequences coding for the same CDR3. This sample was taken from a study of blood T cell repertoires in COVID-19. For the study at large: The samples span acute and convalescent COVID-19 from the United States, Italy and Spain.

Data came from immunoSEQ multiplex PCR; TCRdb stores just in-frame clones and leaves some out. The sample consists of 130,000 or so clones, over 60% of them appearing once. The germline V gene has CDR1 SGHRS and CDR2 YFSETQ. The length of the CDR3 is 14 residues. Trimming removed 0 bases at V and 3 bases at J, with 9 bases between. The sequencing input was peripheral blood. This chain uses TRBV5-1 with TRBJ1-2; possibly TRBD1 for D (6 bases). This TCR was recovered from a man aged 45 to 65 with acute or convalescent COVID-19. CDR3 bases: TGCGCCAGCAGCTTGGCCGCAGGGGACTATGGCTACACCTTC. Translation gives CASSLAAGDYGYTF.